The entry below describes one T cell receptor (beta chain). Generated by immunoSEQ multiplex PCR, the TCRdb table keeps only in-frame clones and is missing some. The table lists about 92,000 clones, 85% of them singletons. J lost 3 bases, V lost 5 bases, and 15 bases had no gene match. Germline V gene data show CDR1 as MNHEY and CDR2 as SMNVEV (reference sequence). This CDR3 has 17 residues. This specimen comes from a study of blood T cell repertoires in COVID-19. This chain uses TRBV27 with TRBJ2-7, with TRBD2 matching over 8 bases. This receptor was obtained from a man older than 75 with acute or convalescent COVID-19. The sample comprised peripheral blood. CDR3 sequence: CASSRATFLAGNYEQYF. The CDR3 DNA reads TGTGCCAGCAGTCGCGCGACTTTCTTAGCGGGGAACTACGAGCAGTACTTC.